This T cell receptor beta chain is from a study of technical replicates of blood from a few donors. The repertoire was sequenced with immunoSEQ multiplex PCR; TCRdb's copy has only in-frame clones and lacks some. The sample contains around 58,000 clones, about 87% of which appear only once. Germline CDR1 and CDR2: MRHNA and SNTAGT. The CDR3 is 12 amino acids. The germline V and J ends were trimmed by 2 bases and 8 bases, with 9 bases remaining between them. The sequence was collected from a human donor in good health. Some clones in this sample may be carry-over from other donors' samples. Input material: PBMCs. The chain combines TRBV6-4 with TRBJ1-2; D may be TRBD1 (6 bases). CDR3 in DNA: TGTGCCAGCAGTGACAGGGGACAAGGCTACACCTTC. It specifies CASSDRGQGYTF.